The next 11 T cell receptor beta chains were all read from a single sample in a study of OX40 agonist ivuxolimab in advanced cancers. Sequencing was performed with immunoSEQ multiplex PCR; in TCRdb, only in-frame clones are kept and a portion is missing. This table has 23,000 or so clones, about nine tenths appearing once. Sequenced material: CD4+ or CD8+ T cells sorted from blood, taken in a trial of the OX40 agonist ivuxolimab. These receptors came from an adult with an advanced solid tumor such as melanoma, head and neck, liver or kidney cancer.

The chain combines TRBV27 with TRBJ2-1; D might be TRBD2 (6 bases). Trimming removed 6 bases from V and 5 bases from J, with 14 bases in between. This CDR3 region has 14 residues. In germline, CDR1 is MNHEY, CDR2 SMNVEV (reference sequence). CDR3 nucleotide sequence: TGTGCCAGCAGGTCGGCCGGGAGCCACAATGAGCAGTTCTTC. This translates into CASRSAGSHNEQFF.

This chain links TRBV5-1 with TRBJ1-2, with 8 bases fitting TRBD1. With 0 bases clipped from V and 4 bases from J, the junction kept 2 bases outside the gene matches. This CDR3 region has 14 residues. The V gene's germline CDR1 is SGHRS and CDR2 YFSETQ. The CDR3, as DNA: TGCGCCAGCAGCTTGGGAGGACAGGGCTATGGCTACACCTTC. Its protein is CASSLGGQGYGYTF.

This chain joins TRBV5-6 and TRBJ1-6; possibly TRBD1 for D (6 bases). CDR3 length: 16 residues. Trimming shortened V by 5 bases and J by 10 bases, and 22 bases separated the two germline ends. Germline V gene data show CDR1 as SGHDT and CDR2 as YYEEEE. The CDR3 spells CASSFGAGDQRSPLHF. DNA for the CDR3: TGTGCCAGCAGTTTTGGGGCAGGGGATCAGCGGTCACCCCTCCACTTT. Drawing the rest from reference TRBV5-6 and TRBJ1-6, the complete variable domain is DAGVTQSPTHLIKTRGQQVTLRCSPKSGHDTVSWYQQALGQGPQFIFQYYEEEERQRGNFPDRFSGHQFPNYSSELNVNALLLGDSALYLCASSFGAGDQRSPLHFGNGTRLTVT.

The V gene is TRBV19, the J gene TRBJ2-5; TRBD1 matches at 9 bases. The CDR3 is 14 residues long. Germline lookup yields CDR1 LNHDA and CDR2 SQIVND (reference sequence). V lost 10 bases and J lost 1; bases outside the gene matches: 7. The CDR3 protein is CATSGTGPQETQYF. The CDR3 DNA is TGTGCCACCTCAGGGACAGGGCCCCAAGAGACCCAGTACTTC.

J is TRBJ2-5 and V is TRBV10-2; no clear D gene. This CDR3 comprises 13 residues. The V gene's germline CDR1 is WSHSY and CDR2 SAAADI. The germline V and J ends were trimmed by 2 bases and 5 bases, with 9 bases remaining between them. The CDR3 DNA reads as TGCGCCAGCAGTGAGAAACTGAGCGAGACCCAGTACTTC. Translation gives CASSEKLSETQYF.

This chain links TRBV28 with TRBJ2-1; D unclear. From germline, CDR1 is MDHEN and CDR2 SYDVKM. The CDR3 has 14 amino acids. The V gene lost 3 bases and the J gene lost 0 bases, with 6 bases spanning the gap. The CDR3 coding sequence is TGTGCCAGCAGTTTTCTGGGCTCCTACAATGAGCAGTTCTTC. It yields the protein CASSFLGSYNEQFF.

The V call is TRBV5-1, the J call TRBJ2-1, with D unresolved. Deletions cut 0 bases from V and 5 bases from J, with 9 bases between. The germline V gene has CDR1 SGHRS and CDR2 YFSETQ. This CDR3 spans 14 amino acids. DNA for the CDR3: TGCGCCAGCAGCTTGGAACTGTCTGACAATGAGCAGTTCTTC. Translation: CASSLELSDNEQFF. Variable domain in full (rest from reference TRBV5-1 and TRBJ2-1): KAGVTQTPRYLIKTRGQQVTLSCSPISGHRSVSWYQQTPGQGLQFLFEYFSETQRNKGNFPGRFSGRQFSNSRSEMNVSTLELGDSALYLCASSLELSDNEQFFGPGTRLTVL.

The chain uses TRBV7-7 and TRBJ2-5, with D perhaps TRBD1 (5 bases). Trimming removed 0 bases at V and 0 bases at J, with 8 bases between. Germline V gives CDR1 SSHAT, CDR2 FNYEAQ (reference sequence). The CDR3 is 15 residues long. CDR3 amino acids: CASSLAGQNQETQYF. As DNA, the CDR3 is TGTGCCAGCAGCTTAGCGGGGCAGAACCAAGAGACCCAGTACTTC.

The chain couples TRBV7-8 to TRBJ2-1, with D perhaps TRBD2 (5 bases). The CDR3 has 15 residues. V was pared by 1 base and J by 2 bases, with 9 bases between. From germline, CDR1 is SGHVS and CDR2 FQNEAQ. This CDR3 reads CASSLEGVTYNEQFF. The CDR3 DNA sequence: TGTGCCAGCAGCTTAGAGGGAGTTACCTACAATGAGCAGTTCTTC.

This chain uses TRBV28 with TRBJ1-5; the D gene is possibly TRBD1 (5 bases). Germline CDR1 MDHEN, CDR2 SYDVKM. Trimming took 5 bases from V and 5 from J, leaving 10 bases between them. The CDR3 spans 13 residues. CDR3 coding DNA: TGTGCCAGCAGTACTCCGACAGATCAGCCCCAGCATTTT. Translated: CASSTPTDQPQHF. The whole variable domain, filled in from reference TRBV28 and TRBJ1-5, reads DVKVTQSSRYLVKRTGEKVFLECVQDMDHENMFWYRQDPGLGLRLIYFSYDVKMKEKGDIPEGYSVSREKKERFSLILESASTNQTSMYLCASSTPTDQPQHFGDGTRLSIL.

This sequence joins TRBV28 and TRBJ1-1, with a tentative D call TRBD1 (6 bases). The germline CDR1 and CDR2 sequences are MDHEN and SYDVKM. V lost 9 bases to trimming and J lost 7 bases, with 15 bases between them. The CDR3 has 12 amino acids. The CDR3 reads CASSGAIGEAFF. Here the CDR3 DNA reads TGTGCCAGTTCAGGGGCCATCGGTGAAGCTTTCTTT.